This TCR beta chain is drawn from a study of beta chain features in type 1 diabetes. Study in general: What patients shared with healthy donors was a similar profile of age, gender and cell yields.

Germline V gene data show CDR1 as GTSNPN and CDR2 as SVGIG (reference sequence). J lost 4 bases, V lost 0 bases, and 9 bases had no gene match. CDR3 length equals 16 residues. A few counts support this clone. Its specificity is unknown. Broader study findings: Since sequencing was performed on cDNA, cells with high TCR expression could be over-represented.

Each of the CD4+ naive, central memory, regulatory and stem cell-like memory populations was sorted via CD45RO/CCR7/CD25/CD127/CD95/CD27. Sequenced material consisted of expressed TCRB transcripts (all of the isolated RNA was reverse transcribed). Sequencing used immunoSEQ multiplex PCR; TCRdb keeps in-frame clones, though not all of them. This table holds 350,000 to 450,000 clones, roughly 14% found once. This receptor was taken from a young man in good health. This chain links TRBV30 with TRBJ2-3; 8 nucleotides align to TRBD2. The specimen was naive CD4+ T cells from blood. The CDR3 region is CAWSVGLAGFSDTQYF. The DNA for the CDR3 is TGTGCCTGGAGTGTAGGGTTAGCGGGATTTTCAGATACGCAGTATTTT.